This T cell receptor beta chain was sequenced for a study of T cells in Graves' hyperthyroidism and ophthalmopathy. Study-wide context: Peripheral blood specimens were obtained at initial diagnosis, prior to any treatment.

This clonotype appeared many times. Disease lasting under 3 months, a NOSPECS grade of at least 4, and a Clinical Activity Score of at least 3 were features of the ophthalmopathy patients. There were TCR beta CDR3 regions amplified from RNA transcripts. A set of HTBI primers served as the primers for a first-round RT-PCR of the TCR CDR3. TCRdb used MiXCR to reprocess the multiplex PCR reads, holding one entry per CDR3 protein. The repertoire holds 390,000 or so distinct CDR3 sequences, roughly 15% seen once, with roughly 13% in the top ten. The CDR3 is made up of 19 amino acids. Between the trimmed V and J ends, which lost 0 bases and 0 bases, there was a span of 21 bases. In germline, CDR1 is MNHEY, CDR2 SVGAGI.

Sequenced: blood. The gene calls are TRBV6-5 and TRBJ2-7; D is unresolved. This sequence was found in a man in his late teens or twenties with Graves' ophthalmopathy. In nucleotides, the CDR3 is TGTGCCAGCAGTTACTCGAGGTTTCATCGCCCAACCTACTCCTACGAGCAGTACTTC. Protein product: CASSYSRFHRPTYSYEQYF.